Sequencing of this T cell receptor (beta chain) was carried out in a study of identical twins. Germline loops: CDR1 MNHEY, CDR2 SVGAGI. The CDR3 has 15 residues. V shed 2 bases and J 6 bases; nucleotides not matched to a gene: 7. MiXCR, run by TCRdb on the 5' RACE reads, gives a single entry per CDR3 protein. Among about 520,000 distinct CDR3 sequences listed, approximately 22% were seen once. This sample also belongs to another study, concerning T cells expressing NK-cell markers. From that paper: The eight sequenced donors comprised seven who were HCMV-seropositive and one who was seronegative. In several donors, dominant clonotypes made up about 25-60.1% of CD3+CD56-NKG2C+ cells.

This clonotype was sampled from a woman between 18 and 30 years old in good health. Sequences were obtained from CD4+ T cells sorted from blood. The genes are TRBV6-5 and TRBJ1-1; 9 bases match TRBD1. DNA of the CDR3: TGTGCCAGCAGTTACGGAGGACAGGGGACCCCTGAAGCTTTCTTT. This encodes CASSYGGQGTPEAFF.